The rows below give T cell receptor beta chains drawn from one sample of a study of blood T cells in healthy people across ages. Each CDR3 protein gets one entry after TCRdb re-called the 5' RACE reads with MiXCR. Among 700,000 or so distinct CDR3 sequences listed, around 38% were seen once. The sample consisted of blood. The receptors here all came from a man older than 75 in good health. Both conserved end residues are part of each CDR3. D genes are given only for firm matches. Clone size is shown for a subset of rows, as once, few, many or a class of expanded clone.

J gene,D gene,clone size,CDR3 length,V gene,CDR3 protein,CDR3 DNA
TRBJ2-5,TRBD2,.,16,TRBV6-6,CASSYSETSGQETQYF,TGTGCCAGCAGTTACTCTGAGACTAGCGGCCAAGAGACCCAGTACTTC
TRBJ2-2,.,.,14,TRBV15,CATSVGLNTGELFF,TGTGCCACCAGTGTGGGATTGAACACCGGGGAGCTGTTTTTT
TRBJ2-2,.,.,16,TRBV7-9,CASSLTRQGNTGELFF,TGTGCCAGCAGCTTAACCAGGCAGGGTAACACCGGGGAGCTGTTTTTT
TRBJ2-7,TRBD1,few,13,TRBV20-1,CSARRTGVYEQYF,TGCAGTGCTAGAAGGACAGGGGTATACGAGCAGTACTTC
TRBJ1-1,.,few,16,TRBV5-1,CASSSDKLLMNTEAFF,TGCGCCAGCAGCTCCGACAAGCTACTCATGAACACTGAAGCTTTCTTT
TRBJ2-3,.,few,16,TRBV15,CATSKPRGAVLDTQYF,TGTGCCACCAGCAAACCCCGGGGGGCGGTTCTGGATACGCAGTATTTT
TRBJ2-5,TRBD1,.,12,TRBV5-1,CASSVTGDEQYF,TGCGCCAGCAGCGTGACAGGGGATGAGCAGTACTTC
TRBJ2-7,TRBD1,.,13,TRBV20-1,CSARTGDRYEQYF,TGCAGTGCAAGGACAGGGGACCGTTACGAGCAGTACTTC
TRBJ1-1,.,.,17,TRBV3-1,CASSQDRRGWSNTEAFF,TGTGCCAGCAGCCAAGATAGGAGGGGGTGGTCGAACACTGAAGCTTTCTTT
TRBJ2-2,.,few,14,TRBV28,CASRPTGANGELFF,TGTGCCAGCAGACCCACCGGGGCTAACGGGGAGCTGTTTTTT
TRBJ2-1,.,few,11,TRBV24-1,CATSEANEQFF,TGTGCCACCAGTGAGGCAAATGAGCAGTTCTTC
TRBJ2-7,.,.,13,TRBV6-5,CASSYSRTFEQYF,TGTGCCAGCAGTTACTCTCGGACCTTCGAGCAGTACTTC
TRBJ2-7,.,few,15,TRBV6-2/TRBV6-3,CASSEGATGLYEQYF,TGTGCCAGCAGCGAGGGAGCTACGGGCCTCTACGAGCAGTACTTC